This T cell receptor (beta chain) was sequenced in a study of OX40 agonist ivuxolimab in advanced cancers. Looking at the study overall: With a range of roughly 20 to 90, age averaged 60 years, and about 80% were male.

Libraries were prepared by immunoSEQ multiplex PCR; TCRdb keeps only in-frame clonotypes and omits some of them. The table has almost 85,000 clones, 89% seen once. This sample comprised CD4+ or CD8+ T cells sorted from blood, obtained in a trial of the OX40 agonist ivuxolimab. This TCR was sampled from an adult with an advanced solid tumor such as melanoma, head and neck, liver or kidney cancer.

CDR3: CASSVVAGGSSIRYNEQFF. The CDR3 coding sequence is TGTGCCAGCAGCGTAGTGGCGGGGGGATCCTCCATACGATACAATGAGCAGTTCTTC. The V and J genes are TRBV9 and TRBJ2-1; 8 nucleotides align to TRBD2. This CDR3 has 19 residues. Germline V gene lookup returns CDR1 SGDLS and CDR2 YYNGEE. V gave up 0 bases and J gave up 4 bases; unmatched junction bases: 15.